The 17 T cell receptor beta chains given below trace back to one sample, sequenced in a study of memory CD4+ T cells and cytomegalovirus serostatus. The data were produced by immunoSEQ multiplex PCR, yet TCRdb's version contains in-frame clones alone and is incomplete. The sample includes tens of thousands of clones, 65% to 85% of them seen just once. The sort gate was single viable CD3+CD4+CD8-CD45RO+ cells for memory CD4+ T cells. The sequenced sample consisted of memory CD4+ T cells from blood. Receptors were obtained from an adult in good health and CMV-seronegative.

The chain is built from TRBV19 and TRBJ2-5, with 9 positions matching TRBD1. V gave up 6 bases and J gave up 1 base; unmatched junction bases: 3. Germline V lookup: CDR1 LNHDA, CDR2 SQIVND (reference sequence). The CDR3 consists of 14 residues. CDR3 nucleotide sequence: TGTGCCAGTAGCGTGACAGGGGGCCAAGAGACCCAGTACTTC. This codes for CASSVTGGQETQYF.

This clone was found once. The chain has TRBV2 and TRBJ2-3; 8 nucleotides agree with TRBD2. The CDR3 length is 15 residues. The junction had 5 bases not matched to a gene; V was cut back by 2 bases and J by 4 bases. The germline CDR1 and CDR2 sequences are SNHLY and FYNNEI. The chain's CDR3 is CASSEFSGEADTQYF. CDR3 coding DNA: TGTGCCAGCAGTGAATTTAGCGGGGAGGCAGATACGCAGTATTTT.

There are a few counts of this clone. The CDR3 DNA is TGTGCCAGCAGCTCCGACACAGGGGGTGGCAATCAGCCCCAGCATTTT. This gives the protein CASSSDTGGGNQPQHF. The chain carries TRBV7-2 and TRBJ1-5, with TRBD1 matching over 8 bases. This CDR3 is 16 amino acids long. V lost 4 bases, J lost 2 bases, and 7 bases stayed unmatched. Germline CDR1 and CDR2: SGHTA and FQGNSA.

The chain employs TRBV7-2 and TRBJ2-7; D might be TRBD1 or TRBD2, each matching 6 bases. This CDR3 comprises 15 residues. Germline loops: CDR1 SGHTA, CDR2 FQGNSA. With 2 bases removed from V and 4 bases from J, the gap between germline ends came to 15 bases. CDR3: CASSLSGVAGYEQYF. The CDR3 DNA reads TGTGCCAGCAGCTTATCAGGGGTTGCGGGGTACGAGCAGTACTTC.

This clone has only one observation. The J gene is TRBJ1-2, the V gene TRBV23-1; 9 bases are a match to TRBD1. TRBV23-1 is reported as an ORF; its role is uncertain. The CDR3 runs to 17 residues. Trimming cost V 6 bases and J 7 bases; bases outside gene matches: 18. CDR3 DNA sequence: TGCGCCAGCAGCCAGGGGAGGAACAGGGGGCGCTTAGGTGGCTACACCTTC. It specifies CASSQGRNRGRLGGYTF.

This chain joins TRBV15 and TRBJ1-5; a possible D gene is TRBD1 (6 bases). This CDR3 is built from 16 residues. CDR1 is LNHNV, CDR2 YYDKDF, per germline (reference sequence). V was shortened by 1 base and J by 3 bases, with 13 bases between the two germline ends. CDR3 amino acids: CATSRGRGADNQPQHF. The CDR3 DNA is TGTGCCACCAGCAGAGGACGGGGGGCGGACAATCAGCCCCAGCATTTT.

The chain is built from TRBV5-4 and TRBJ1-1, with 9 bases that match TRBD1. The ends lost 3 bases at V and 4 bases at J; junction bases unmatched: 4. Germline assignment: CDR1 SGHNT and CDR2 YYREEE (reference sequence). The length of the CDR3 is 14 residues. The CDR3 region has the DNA TGTGCCAGCAGCTCGGCGGGACAGGGCACTGAAGCTTTCTTT. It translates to CASSSAGQGTEAFF.

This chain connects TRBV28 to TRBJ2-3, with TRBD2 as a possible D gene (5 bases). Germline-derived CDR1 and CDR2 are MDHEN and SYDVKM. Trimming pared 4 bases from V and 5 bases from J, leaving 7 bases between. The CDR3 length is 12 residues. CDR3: CASSSEGDTQYF. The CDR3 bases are TGTGCCAGCAGTTCTGAGGGAGATACGCAGTATTTT.

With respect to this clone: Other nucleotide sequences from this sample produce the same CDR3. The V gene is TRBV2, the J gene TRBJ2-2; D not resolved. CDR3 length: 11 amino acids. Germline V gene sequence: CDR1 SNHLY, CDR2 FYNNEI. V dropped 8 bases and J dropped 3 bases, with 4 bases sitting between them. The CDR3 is CASAYTGELFF. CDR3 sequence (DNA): TGTGCCAGCGCTTACACCGGGGAGCTGTTTTTT.

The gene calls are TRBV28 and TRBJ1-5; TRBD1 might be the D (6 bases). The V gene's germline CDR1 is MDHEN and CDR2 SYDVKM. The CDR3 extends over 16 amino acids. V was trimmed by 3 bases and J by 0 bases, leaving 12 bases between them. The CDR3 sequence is CASSFPGDYSNQPQHF. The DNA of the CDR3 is TGTGCCAGCAGTTTCCCAGGGGACTATAGCAATCAGCCCCAGCATTTT. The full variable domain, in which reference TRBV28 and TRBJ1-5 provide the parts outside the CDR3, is DVKVTQSSRYLVKRTGEKVFLECVQDMDHENMFWYRQDPGLGLRLIYFSYDVKMKEKGDIPEGYSVSREKKERFSLILESASTNQTSMYLCASSFPGDYSNQPQHFGDGTRLSIL.

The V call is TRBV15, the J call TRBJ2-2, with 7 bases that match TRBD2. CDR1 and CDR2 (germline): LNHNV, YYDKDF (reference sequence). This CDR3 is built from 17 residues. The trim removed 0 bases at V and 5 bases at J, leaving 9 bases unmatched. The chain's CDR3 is CATSRDRSGTLTGELFF. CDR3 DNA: TGTGCCACCAGCAGAGATCGGAGCGGGACTCTGACCGGGGAGCTGTTTTTT.

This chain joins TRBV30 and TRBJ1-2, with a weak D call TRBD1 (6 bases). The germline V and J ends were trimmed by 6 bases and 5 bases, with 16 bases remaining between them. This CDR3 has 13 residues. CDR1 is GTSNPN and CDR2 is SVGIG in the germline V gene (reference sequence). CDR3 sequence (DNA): TGTGCCTGCGACCCGGGACATGAGTATGGCTACACCTTC. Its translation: CACDPGHEYGYTF.

The CDR3 loop is CASSPGGGAGYEQYF. CDR3 DNA: TGCGCCAGCAGCCCCGGAGGGGGCGCGGGGTACGAGCAGTACTTC. The chain has TRBV5-1 and TRBJ2-7, with D perhaps TRBD1 (7 bases). This CDR3 comprises 15 residues. V was clipped by 4 bases and J by 4 bases, with 18 bases between them. From germline, CDR1 is SGHRS and CDR2 YFSETQ.

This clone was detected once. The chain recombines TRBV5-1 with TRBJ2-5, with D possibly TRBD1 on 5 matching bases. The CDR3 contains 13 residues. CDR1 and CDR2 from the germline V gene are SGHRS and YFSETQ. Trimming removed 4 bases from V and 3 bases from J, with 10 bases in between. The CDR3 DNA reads TGCGCCAGCAGCGGCAGGGTAAAAGAGACCCAGTACTTC. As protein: CASSGRVKETQYF.

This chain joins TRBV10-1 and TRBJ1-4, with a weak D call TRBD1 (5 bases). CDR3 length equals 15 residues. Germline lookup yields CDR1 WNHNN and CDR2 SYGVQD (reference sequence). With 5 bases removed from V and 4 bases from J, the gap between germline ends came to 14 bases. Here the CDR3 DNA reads TGCGCCAGCAGTTTCAACAGGTTCGGTAATGAAAAACTGTTTTTT. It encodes CASSFNRFGNEKLFF.

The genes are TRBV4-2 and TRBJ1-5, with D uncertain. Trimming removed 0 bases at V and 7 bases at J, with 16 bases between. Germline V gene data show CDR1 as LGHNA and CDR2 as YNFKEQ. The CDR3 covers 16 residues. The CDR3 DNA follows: TGTGCCAGCAGCCAAGATTTTACCAAGAAAACGCAGCCCCAGCATTTT. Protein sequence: CASSQDFTKKTQPQHF.

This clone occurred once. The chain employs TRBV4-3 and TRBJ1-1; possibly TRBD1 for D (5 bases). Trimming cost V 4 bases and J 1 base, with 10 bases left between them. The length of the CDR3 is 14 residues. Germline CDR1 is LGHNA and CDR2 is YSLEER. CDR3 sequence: CASSPGRRNTEAFF. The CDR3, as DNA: TGCGCCAGCAGCCCGGGACGGCGGAACACTGAAGCTTTCTTT.